The rows below give T cell receptor beta chains drawn from one sample of a study of blood T cell repertoires in COVID-19. Sequenced by immunoSEQ multiplex PCR; TCRdb stores in-frame clones only, minus some. The sample includes roughly 86,000 clones, around 81% of them seen just once. Material: peripheral blood. Receptors originate from a woman between 65 and 79 years old with acute or convalescent COVID-19. The CDR3 runs from the conserved cysteine through the conserved F or W. Fields, in order: CDR3 protein, V gene, J gene, CDR3 length.

CDR3: CASSLYSEGQLYGYTF; V: TRBV28; J: TRBJ1-2; length: 16
CDR3: CASSPPEGRETQYF; V: TRBV28; J: TRBJ2-5; length: 14
CDR3: CATSESQGFSYTF; V: TRBV24-1; J: TRBJ1-2; length: 13
CDR3: CASSQGRAGATDTQYF; V: TRBV4-1; J: TRBJ2-3; length: 16
CDR3: CASSLQGNYGYTF; V: TRBV5-5; J: TRBJ1-2; length: 13
CDR3: CASSQQGITEAFF; V: TRBV7-9; J: TRBJ1-1; length: 13
CDR3: CASSFSPGGKNEQYF; V: TRBV5-1; J: TRBJ2-7; length: 15
CDR3: CASSPTSRETQYF; V: TRBV12-3/TRBV12-4; J: TRBJ2-5; length: 13
CDR3: CASSKRTGGDYGYTF; V: TRBV7-2; J: TRBJ1-2; length: 15
CDR3: CASGGRESWGEQFF; V: TRBV12-5; J: TRBJ2-1; length: 14
CDR3: CASSLAEETQYF; V: TRBV6-2/TRBV6-3; J: TRBJ2-5; length: 12
CDR3: CASSQGLSETQYF; V: TRBV3-1/TRBV3-2; J: TRBJ2-3; length: 13
CDR3: CATSDSTAISGNTIYF; V: TRBV24-1; J: TRBJ1-3; length: 16
CDR3: CASSQGVGSANYGYTF; V: TRBV7-6; J: TRBJ1-2; length: 16
CDR3: CASSQRTEGTEAFF; V: TRBV18; J: TRBJ1-1; length: 14
CDR3: CASGRDREQETQYF; V: TRBV12-5; J: TRBJ2-5; length: 14
CDR3: CASSQSWDRGPDF; V: TRBV23-1; J: TRBJ2-3; length: 13
CDR3: CASSSGLEGPLHF; V: TRBV7-9; J: TRBJ1-6; length: 13
CDR3: CASSFTGIQETQYF; V: TRBV7-9; J: TRBJ2-5; length: 14
CDR3: CATQRSSYNEQFF; V: TRBV10-2; J: TRBJ2-1; length: 13
CDR3: CASRTWGTGQPQHF; V: TRBV28; J: TRBJ1-5; length: 14
CDR3: CASSINRGDQPQHF; V: TRBV19; J: TRBJ1-5; length: 14
CDR3: CATSDPRQGSHGELFF; V: TRBV24-1; J: TRBJ2-2; length: 16
CDR3: CASSKQQGVPQHF; V: TRBV19; J: TRBJ1-5; length: 13
CDR3: CASSESGYEQYF; V: TRBV6-1; J: TRBJ2-7; length: 12
CDR3: CASSDKGVRGYTF; V: TRBV28; J: TRBJ1-2; length: 13
CDR3: CASSPILAHTDTQYF; V: TRBV7-3; J: TRBJ2-3; length: 15
CDR3: CAWSTYRDWTDTQYF; V: TRBV30; J: TRBJ2-3; length: 15
CDR3: CASSLDRGAGRAFF; V: TRBV5-1; J: TRBJ1-1; length: 14
CDR3: CASSPQGGRADTQYF; V: TRBV6-6; J: TRBJ2-3; length: 15
CDR3: CAIKEVSGANVLTF; V: TRBV10-3; J: TRBJ2-6; length: 14
CDR3: CASGQQGSVTEAFF; V: TRBV12-5; J: TRBJ1-1; length: 14
CDR3: CASSSRDRGQETQYF; V: TRBV7-3; J: TRBJ2-5; length: 15
CDR3: CATNRGEVGQPQHF; V: TRBV15; J: TRBJ1-5; length: 14
CDR3: CASSVGIWGDSYEQYF; V: TRBV9; J: TRBJ2-7; length: 16
CDR3: CASSLVAGSTDTQYF; V: TRBV5-1; J: TRBJ2-3; length: 15
CDR3: CASSQKTGASVSSYDSPLHF; V: TRBV3-1/TRBV3-2; J: TRBJ1-6; length: 20
CDR3: CATSDPRISNQPQHF; V: TRBV24-1; J: TRBJ1-5; length: 15
CDR3: CASSPGTSNEKLFF; V: TRBV5-1; J: TRBJ1-4; length: 14
CDR3: CASSLNSAGIGTF; V: TRBV28; J: TRBJ1-2; length: 13
CDR3: CASSPSYEKLFF; V: TRBV18; J: TRBJ1-4; length: 12
CDR3: CASSYWGTGRPNSPLHF; V: TRBV7-8; J: TRBJ1-6; length: 17
CDR3: CASSSLRSNYGYTF; V: TRBV11-2; J: TRBJ1-2; length: 14
CDR3: CASSSLSGGDYNEQFF; V: TRBV28; J: TRBJ2-1; length: 16
CDR3: CASSLIREYGYTF; V: TRBV5-1; J: TRBJ1-2; length: 13
CDR3: CASSYPYRGRNTIYF; V: TRBV7-6; J: TRBJ1-3; length: 15
CDR3: CAWSLYSGGSPGNTIYF; V: TRBV30; J: TRBJ1-3; length: 17